One T cell receptor (beta chain) is described in this entry. The antigen remains unidentified. Both 60 Vbeta primers and 13 Jbeta primers went into the PCR. Source study methods: Later, 65 million to 85 million unique TCR beta chains were counted in an analysis, and roughly 11 million of them were shared. Produced via immunoSEQ multiplex PCR; TCRdb's table is partial and in-frame only. That table is the source of V, J and clone size, and D and trimming were worked out from the DNA. The table shows approximately 140,000 clones, with roughly 77% occurring only once. This entry is derived from a study of cytomegalovirus exposure and HLA in healthy donors. The CDR3 covers 16 residues. CDR1 is LNHDA, CDR2 SQIVND, per germline (reference sequence). V was pared by 6 bases and J by 10 bases, with 15 bases of the junction left unmatched. For this donor, CMV serostatus was not recorded. Overall study results and limits: About 87% or about 30% of the time was how often most TCR beta V segments were productive, according to an earlier analysis. CMV serostatus was the only recorded immune exposure for donors.

The sequence was collected from a human donor in good health. Sequenced: PBMCs. The rearrangement joins TRBV19 to TRBJ2-1; 10 bases align to TRBD1. The CDR3, as DNA: TGTGCCAGTAGAGACCGGGACAGGGGACTTCAGGGGGAGCAGTTCTTC. Its protein is CASRDRDRGLQGEQFF.